This T cell receptor (beta chain) was documented in a study of OX40 agonist ivuxolimab in advanced cancers. About the study: Of the participants, more than 35% had some prior anti-PD-1, anti-PD-L1 or anti-CTLA-4 therapy, which was allowed.

Sequencing used immunoSEQ multiplex PCR; TCRdb keeps in-frame clones, though not all of them. The sample holds about 46,000 clones, 82% seen once. CDR1 KGHSH and CDR2 LQKENI come from the germline V gene. There are 14 residues in the CDR3. Germline trimming cut 3 bases from V and 8 bases from J; bases unmatched to any gene: 7. V is TRBV18 and J is TRBJ1-2; TRBD1 agrees at 9 bases. Source: CD4+ or CD8+ T cells sorted from blood, taken in a trial of the OX40 agonist ivuxolimab. This TCR derives from an adult with an advanced solid tumor such as melanoma, head and neck, liver or kidney cancer. DNA for the CDR3: TGTGCCAGCTCACCTCTCGGACAGGGGATCGGCTACACCTTC. Encoded protein: CASSPLGQGIGYTF.